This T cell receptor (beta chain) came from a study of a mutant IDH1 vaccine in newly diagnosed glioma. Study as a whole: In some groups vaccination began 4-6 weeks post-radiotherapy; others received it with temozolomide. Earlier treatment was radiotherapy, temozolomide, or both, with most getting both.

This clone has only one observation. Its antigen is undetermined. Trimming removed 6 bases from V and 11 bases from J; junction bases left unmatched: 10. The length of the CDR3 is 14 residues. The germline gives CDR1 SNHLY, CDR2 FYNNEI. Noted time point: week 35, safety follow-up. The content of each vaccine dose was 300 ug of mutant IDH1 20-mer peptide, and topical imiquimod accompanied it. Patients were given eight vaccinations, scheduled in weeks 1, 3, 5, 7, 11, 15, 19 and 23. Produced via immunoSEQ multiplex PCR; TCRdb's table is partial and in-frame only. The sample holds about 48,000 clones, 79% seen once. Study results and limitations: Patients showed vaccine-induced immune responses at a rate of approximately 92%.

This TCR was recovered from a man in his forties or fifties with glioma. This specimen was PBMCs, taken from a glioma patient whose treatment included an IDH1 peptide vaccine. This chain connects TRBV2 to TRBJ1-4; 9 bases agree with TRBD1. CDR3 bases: TGTGCCAGCAGAACAAGGACAGGGGTGGAGAAACTGTTTTTT. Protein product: CASRTRTGVEKLFF.